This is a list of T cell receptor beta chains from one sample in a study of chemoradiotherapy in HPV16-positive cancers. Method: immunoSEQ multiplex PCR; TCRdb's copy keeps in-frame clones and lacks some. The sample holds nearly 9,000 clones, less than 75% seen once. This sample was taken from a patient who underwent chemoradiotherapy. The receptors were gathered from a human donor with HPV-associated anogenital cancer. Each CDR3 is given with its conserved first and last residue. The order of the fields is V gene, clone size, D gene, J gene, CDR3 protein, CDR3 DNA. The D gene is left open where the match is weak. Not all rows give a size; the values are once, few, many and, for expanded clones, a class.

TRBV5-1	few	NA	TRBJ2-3	CASSLAPVGSGTDTQYF	TGCGCCAGCAGCTTGGCTCCAGTGGGTAGTGGCACAGATACGCAGTATTTT
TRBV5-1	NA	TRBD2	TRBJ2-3	CASSFGLAGADTDTQYF	TGCGCCAGCAGCTTTGGACTAGCGGGGGCAGACACAGATACGCAGTATTTT
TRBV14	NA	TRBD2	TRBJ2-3	CASSQVNRDYQITGNTQYF	TGTGCCAGCAGCCAAGTCAACCGGGACTACCAAATTACCGGGAATACGCAGTATTTT
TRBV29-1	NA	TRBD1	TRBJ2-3	CSGLTGFSDTQYF	TGCAGCGGGCTGACAGGGTTCTCAGATACGCAGTATTTT
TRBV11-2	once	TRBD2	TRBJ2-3	CASSLFRGGADTQYF	TGTGCCAGCAGCTTATTTCGGGGGGGGGCAGATACGCAGTATTTT
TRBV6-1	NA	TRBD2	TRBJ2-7	CASSEGASGWDRGEQYF	TGTGCCAGCAGTGAAGGGGCTAGCGGGTGGGACCGAGGCGAGCAGTACTTC
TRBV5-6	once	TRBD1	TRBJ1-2	CASSDTGGNGYTF	TGTGCCAGCAGCGATACAGGGGGCAATGGCTACACCTTC
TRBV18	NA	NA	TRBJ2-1	CASSPRGGTTYNEQFF	TGTGCCAGCTCACCTCGCGGGGGCACGACCTACAATGAGCAGTTCTTC
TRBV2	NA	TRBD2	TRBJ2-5	CASSDKRGTLGTQYF	TGTGCCAGCAGTGATAAGCGGGGGACCCTCGGGACCCAGTACTTC
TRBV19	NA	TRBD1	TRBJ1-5	CASSTRDRGYQPQHF	TGTGCCAGTAGTACGAGGGACAGGGGGTATCAGCCCCAGCATTTT
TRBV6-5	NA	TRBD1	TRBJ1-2	CASSYSRQGGGYTF	TGTGCCAGCAGTTACTCGAGACAGGGTGGAGGCTACACCTTC
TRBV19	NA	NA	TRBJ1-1	CASSIDRASSRDTEAFF	TGTGCCAGTAGTATAGATCGTGCCTCAAGTAGGGACACTGAAGCTTTCTTT
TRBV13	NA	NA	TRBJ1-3	CASSLGDSLSGNTIYF	TGTGCCAGCAGCTTAGGAGACAGTCTCTCTGGAAACACCATATATTTT